Shown below are 31 T cell receptor beta chains from a single sample sequenced in a study of blood T cell repertoires in COVID-19. Assay used: immunoSEQ multiplex PCR; TCRdb lists only in-frame clones, some missing. The data contain 53,000 or so clones, around 78% of them seen just once; the ten biggest clones take up about 16%. Sequenced material: peripheral blood. The receptors come from a human donor with active or convalescent COVID-19. The donor label of this sample is uncertain.

The chain is built from TRBV10-3 and TRBJ2-2, with D hard to call. V was shortened by 3 bases and J by 1 base, with 3 bases between the two germline ends. Germline V CDR1 and CDR2: ENHRY, SYGVKD. The CDR3 sequence is 13 residues long. The CDR3: CAISDQNTGELFF. CDR3 sequence (DNA): TGTGCCATCAGTGACCAGAACACCGGGGAGCTGTTTTTT.

This clone was observed once. The genes are TRBV28 and TRBJ2-7; 10 bases are shared with TRBD1. With 3 bases clipped from V and 4 bases from J, the junction kept 9 bases outside the gene matches. CDR3 length equals 16 residues. Germline assignment: CDR1 MDHEN and CDR2 SYDVKM. This chain's CDR3 is CASSFGDRGSTYEQYF. The CDR3 nucleotides read TGTGCCAGCAGTTTTGGGGACAGGGGCTCCACTTACGAGCAGTACTTC.

The CDR3 coding sequence is TGCGCCAGCAGCTCTTTAGGGGGAGGGTATGAGCAGTTCTTC. It specifies CASSSLGGGYEQFF. The chain links TRBV5-1 to TRBJ2-1; D is perhaps TRBD2 (7 bases). The germline gives CDR1 SGHRS, CDR2 YFSETQ. CDR3 length equals 14 residues. Trimming removed 3 bases from V and 8 bases from J, with 15 bases in between.

The chain uses TRBV7-9 and TRBJ2-1, with TRBD2 matching 9 bases. Germline CDR1 and CDR2: SEHNR and FQNEAQ (reference sequence). This CDR3 spans 16 amino acids. J lost 7 bases, V lost 5 bases, and 12 bases had no gene match. The CDR3 DNA follows: TGTGCCAGCAGCCCAGTCGGCGCGGGAGGGGTGAATGAGCAGTTCTTC. The encoded protein is CASSPVGAGGVNEQFF.

The chain carries TRBV7-6 and TRBJ2-5; TRBD1 aligns across 7 bases. CDR3 length equals 15 residues. Germline V lookup: CDR1 SGHVS, CDR2 FNYEAQ. Losses at the gene ends were 5 bases for V and 0 bases for J; bases not matched to a gene: 6. The CDR3 loop reads CASSGQESDQETQYF. Here the CDR3 DNA reads TGTGCCAGCAGCGGACAGGAGTCCGACCAAGAGACCCAGTACTTC.

The V call is TRBV5-1, the J call TRBJ1-3; 8 bases align to TRBD1. Germline CDR1 is SGHRS and CDR2 is YFSETQ. V was pared by 1 base and J by 0 bases, with 9 bases of the junction left unmatched. The CDR3 has 18 amino acids. The CDR3 region is CASSLKTGDYSSGNTIYF. For the CDR3, the DNA is TGCGCCAGCAGCTTGAAGACAGGGGACTACAGCTCTGGAAACACCATATATTTT.

The chain employs TRBV30 and TRBJ1-6; D is unclear. The CDR3 extends over 15 amino acids. Trimming stripped 0 bases from V and 7 bases from J, with 13 bases between. CDR1 is GTSNPN and CDR2 is SVGIG in the germline V gene (reference sequence). CDR3 amino acids: CAWSVTLSPNSPLHF. The CDR3 DNA follows: TGTGCCTGGAGTGTCACCCTATCCCCCAATTCACCCCTCCACTTT.

The V and J genes are TRBV19 and TRBJ2-7, with a tentative D call TRBD1 (5 bases). V lost 2 bases, J lost 0 bases, and 8 bases lay in between. The CDR3 has 14 amino acids. Germline assignment: CDR1 LNHDA and CDR2 SQIVND (reference sequence). CDR3 amino acids: CASSIYTGSYEQYF. The CDR3 nucleotides read TGTGCCAGTAGTATATACACAGGCTCCTACGAGCAGTACTTC.

V is TRBV15 and J is TRBJ2-5; D perhaps matches TRBD2 (5 bases). Germline V CDR1 and CDR2: LNHNV, YYDKDF (reference sequence). This CDR3 spans 13 amino acids. Trimming removed 5 bases from V and 2 bases from J, with 9 bases in between. The CDR3 bases are TGTGCCACCAGCTCGGGGTCTCAAGAGACCCAGTACTTC. Translated: CATSSGSQETQYF.

This chain links TRBV28 with TRBJ1-4; D not certain. Germline V lookup: CDR1 MDHEN, CDR2 SYDVKM. This CDR3 region has 12 residues. Trimming removed 6 bases from V and 8 bases from J, with 10 bases in between. CDR3 bases: TGTGCCAGCAGCCTGCAACGGGAAAAACTGTTTTTT. It translates to CASSLQREKLFF.

The CDR3 sequence is CASSPASSGRANTGELFF. The CDR3 nucleotides read TGTGCCAGCAGCCCGGCGTCTAGCGGGAGGGCGAACACCGGGGAGCTGTTTTTT. The chain has TRBV7-3 and TRBJ2-2; 12 bases are shared with TRBD2. Germline-derived CDR1 and CDR2 are SGHTA and FQGTGA. This CDR3 is 18 amino acids long. Trimming took 5 bases from V and 0 from J; bases not matched to a gene: 7.

The chain carries TRBV7-9 and TRBJ2-7; 7 positions match TRBD2. The CDR3 has 15 amino acids. With 7 bases clipped from V and 7 bases from J, the junction kept 16 bases outside the gene matches. Per the germline V gene, CDR1 is SEHNR and CDR2 is FQNEAQ (reference sequence). The chain's CDR3 is CASTKELATPEEQYF. In nucleotides, the CDR3 is TGTGCCAGCACCAAAGAACTAGCGACTCCGGAGGAGCAGTACTTC.

V is TRBV24-1 and J is TRBJ1-4, with 7 nucleotides matching TRBD1. Germline V gene lookup returns CDR1 KGHDR and CDR2 SFDVKD. The CDR3 runs to 15 residues. Unmatched junction bases numbered 0, after V lost 2 bases and J lost 1 base. The CDR3 region has the DNA TGTGCCACCAGTGATTCAGGGGGAACTAATGAAAAACTGTTTTTT. This gives the protein CATSDSGGTNEKLFF.

The chain joins TRBV18 to TRBJ2-1; tentatively, D is TRBD1 (6 bases). The CDR3 length is 18 residues. Germline CDR1 and CDR2: KGHSH and LQKENI. V lost 1 base and J lost 0, with 16 bases in between. The CDR3 spells CASSPRLTGPLSYNEQFF. The CDR3 region has the DNA TGTGCCAGCTCACCACGCTTAACAGGGCCCCTCTCCTACAATGAGCAGTTCTTC. The full variable domain, in which reference TRBV18 and TRBJ2-1 provide the parts outside the CDR3, is NAGVMQNPRHLVRRRGQEARLRCSPMKGHSHVYWYRQLPEEGLKFMVYLQKENIIDESGMPKERFSAEFPKEGPSILRIQQVVRGDSAAYFCASSPRLTGPLSYNEQFFGPGTRLTVL.

Here the CDR3 reads CASSQAASIRGFTGGYNSPLHF. CDR3 sequence (DNA): TGTGCCAGCAGCCAGGCGGCAAGCATACGGGGCTTCACAGGGGGCTATAATTCACCCCTCCACTTT. This chain uses TRBV3-1 (or the pseudogene TRBV3-2) with TRBJ1-6, with TRBD1 matching 8 bases. This CDR3 is 22 amino acids long. Germline V CDR1 and CDR2: LGHDT, YNNKEL (reference sequence). Trimming removed 3 bases from V and 3 bases from J; junction bases left unmatched: 22.

This chain uses TRBV7-6 with TRBJ2-1; 8 bases map to TRBD1. This CDR3 contains 18 residues. V lost 3 bases and J lost 1; bases outside the gene matches: 11. Germline lookup yields CDR1 SGHVS and CDR2 FNYEAQ. The DNA for the CDR3 is TGTGCCAGCAGCTTCCGGCAGGGGGCCGTTGGGTCCTACAATGAGCAGTTCTTC. Residues: CASSFRQGAVGSYNEQFF.

V and J are TRBV10-3 and TRBJ1-2; 9 bases line up with TRBD1. Losses at the gene ends were 4 bases for V and 3 bases for J; bases not matched to a gene: 3. The CDR3 is 14 amino acids. Germline V gene data show CDR1 as ENHRY and CDR2 as SYGVKD. CDR3 region: CAISGDREHYGYTF. CDR3 DNA: TGTGCCATCAGTGGGGACAGGGAGCACTATGGCTACACCTTC.

The rearrangement links TRBV28 to TRBJ1-2, with 7 bases fitting TRBD1. This CDR3 comprises 13 residues. J gave up 2 bases and V 6 bases, and 3 bases lay outside the gene matches. The germline V gene encodes CDR1 MDHEN and CDR2 SYDVKM. CDR3 bases: TGTGCCAGCAGGGCGGGACAGAACTATGGCTACACCTTC. It translates to CASRAGQNYGYTF.

J is TRBJ1-2 and V is TRBV21-1; TRBD1 is the table's D call, not checked against the DNA. TRBV21-1 is termed a pseudogene. The CDR3 loop spans 15 amino acids. For the CDR3, the DNA is TGTGCCAGCAGGAAAAATTCAGGTACCCGCTATGGCTACACCTTC. As protein: CASRKNSGTRYGYTF.

J is TRBJ1-5 and V is TRBV19; tentatively, D is TRBD1 (5 bases). Trimming took 1 base from V and 2 from J, leaving 6 bases between them. CDR1 and CDR2 (germline): LNHDA, SQIVND (reference sequence). This CDR3 has 14 amino acids. CDR3 residues: CASSIVRGNQPQHF. CDR3 nucleotide sequence: TGTGCCAGTAGTATAGTCAGGGGCAATCAGCCCCAGCATTTT.

This sequence joins TRBV12-3 or TRBV12-4 and TRBJ2-7; D is unclear. The CDR3 totals 11 residues. V lost 5 bases and J lost 4, with 6 bases in between. DNA of the CDR3: TGTGCCAGCAGTCGTACATACGAGCAGTACTTC. This sequence encodes CASSRTYEQYF.

This rearrangement joins TRBV6-2 or TRBV6-3 to TRBJ2-1; D gene unclear. Germline V CDR1 and CDR2: MNHEY, SVGEGT. The CDR3 covers 12 residues. The V end was cut by 6 bases, the J end by 7 bases, with 10 bases between. CDR3 amino acids: CASSSSRNEQFF. In DNA form, the CDR3 reads TGTGCCAGCAGCAGTTCTAGAAATGAGCAGTTCTTC.

V usage is TRBV6-4 and J usage is TRBJ2-3, with D tentatively TRBD2 (6 bases). The CDR3 contains 13 residues. Trimming took off 0 bases at V and 14 bases at J, with 15 bases between the two ends. The germline CDR1 and CDR2 sequences are MRHNA and SNTAGT. The CDR3 loop is CASSDSAGLKVYF. The CDR3 nucleotides read TGTGCCAGCAGTGACTCGGCGGGACTTAAAGTGTATTTT.

In this sample, this clone is medium-sized (0.01 to 0.1%). The rearrangement links TRBV9 to TRBJ2-7; TRBD1 is a possible D gene (6 bases). The CDR3 length is 14 residues. CDR1 SGDLS and CDR2 YYNGEE come from the germline V gene. Trimming took off 0 bases at V and 5 bases at J, with 12 bases between the two ends. This CDR3 is CASSVALSGDEQYF. CDR3 DNA: TGTGCCAGCAGCGTAGCTTTGTCAGGGGACGAGCAGTACTTC.

The chain joins TRBV6-6 to TRBJ2-7; maybe TRBD2 (5 bases). Trimming took off 3 bases at V and 0 bases at J, with 9 bases between the two ends. Germline CDR1 MNHNY, CDR2 SVGAGI (reference sequence). This CDR3 contains 14 residues. The chain's CDR3 is CASSYGGNSYEQYF. Written as DNA, the CDR3 is TGTGCCAGCAGTTATGGAGGAAACTCCTACGAGCAGTACTTC.

The CDR3 region has the DNA TGTGCCAGCAGTGCAGGCTGGGGGGGTTTCACCGGGGAGCTGTTTTTT. As protein: CASSAGWGGFTGELFF. V and J are TRBV7-9 and TRBJ2-2; 7 nucleotides agree with TRBD2. The germline V gene encodes CDR1 SEHNR and CDR2 FQNEAQ (reference sequence). CDR3 length: 16 amino acids. Trimming took 6 bases from V and 4 from J; bases not matched to a gene: 11. The full variable domain, its missing parts supplied by reference TRBV7-9 and TRBJ2-2, is DTGVSQNPRHKITKRGQNVTFRCDPISEHNRLYWYRQTLGQGPEFLTYFQNEAQLEKSRLLSDRFSAERPKGSFSTLEIQRTEQGDSAMYLCASSAGWGGFTGELFFGEGSRLTVL.

The chain combines TRBV19 with TRBJ1-5; D is ambiguous. Germline V gene sequence: CDR1 LNHDA, CDR2 SQIVND (reference sequence). The CDR3 has 13 amino acids. V lost 7 bases to trimming and J lost 3 bases, with 10 bases between them. CDR3 protein: CASTPAFNQPQHF. CDR3 DNA: TGTGCCAGTACCCCAGCGTTCAATCAGCCCCAGCATTTT.

The rearrangement uses TRBV5-6 and TRBJ1-2; 7 positions agree with TRBD1. This CDR3 region has 14 residues. After removal of 4 bases from V and 2 bases from J, the junction contained 5 bases not matched to a gene. Per the germline V gene, CDR1 is SGHDT and CDR2 is YYEEEE. The CDR3 DNA follows: TGTGCCAGCAGCGAAATGGGACAGAACTATGGCTACACCTTC. Translated: CASSEMGQNYGYTF.

This clone was seen once. The chain uses TRBV11-3 and TRBJ1-2; D is possibly TRBD1 (5 bases). Germline CDR1 reads SGHNT; CDR2 reads YENEEA. V was cut by 5 bases and J by 4 bases, with 17 bases left in between. This CDR3 is 15 amino acids long. CDR3 DNA sequence: TGTGCCAGCAGCCCCGGTGGCGCGACAGCCTATGGCTACACCTTC. As protein: CASSPGGATAYGYTF. The full variable domain, in which reference TRBV11-3 and TRBJ1-2 provide the parts outside the CDR3, is EAGVVQSPRYKIIEKKQPVAFWCNPISGHNTLYWYLQNLGQGPELLIRYENEEAVDDSQLPKDRFSAERLKGVDSTLKIQPAELGDSAVYLCASSPGGATAYGYTFGSGTRLTVV.

J is TRBJ1-1 and V is TRBV3-1 (or the pseudogene TRBV3-2), with 7 positions matching TRBD1. Germline V gene lookup returns CDR1 LGHDT and CDR2 YNNKEL (reference sequence). Trimming cost V 5 bases and J 6 bases; bases outside gene matches: 12. The CDR3 has 15 residues. The CDR3 sequence is CASSAPLTGIAEAFF. The CDR3 DNA follows: TGTGCCAGCAGCGCACCCCTGACAGGGATCGCTGAAGCTTTCTTT.

The sample holds a few counts of this clone. This CDR3 reads CASSSQVNTEAFF. The CDR3 DNA sequence: TGTGCCAGCAGTTCACAGGTGAACACTGAAGCTTTCTTT. This chain joins TRBV28 and TRBJ1-1; D is perhaps TRBD1 (5 bases). The V and J ends lost 4 bases and 0 bases respectively, with 6 bases between them. The CDR3 has 13 amino acids. Germline CDR1 reads MDHEN; CDR2 reads SYDVKM.